These 9 T cell receptor beta chains originate from one sample sequenced in a study of T-cell memory formation after mild COVID-19. Each CDR3 protein is one row after TCRdb ran MiXCR on the 5' RACE reads. The sample lists roughly 200,000 distinct CDR3 sequences; around a fifth were seen once. Sequences were obtained from PBMCs or a T cell subset sorted from them (not recorded which). The source of these receptors is an adult woman who had mild COVID-19 (a few samples of this study predate the infection). Cell type and time point are not known.

The genes are TRBV12-5 and TRBJ1-1; D call uncertain. Germline CDR1 reads LGHNT; CDR2 reads FRNRAP. The CDR3 is 13 residues long. With 1 base removed from V and 4 bases from J, the gap between germline ends came to 7 bases. CDR3 protein: CASGLGAATEAFF. The CDR3 DNA reads TGTGCTAGTGGTTTGGGGGCGGCCACTGAAGCTTTCTTT.

This sequence joins TRBV6-6 and TRBJ2-3, with TRBD2 identical over 14 bases. Germline values: CDR1 MNHNY, CDR2 SVGAGI (reference sequence). V gave up 8 bases and J gave up 4 bases; unmatched junction bases: 20. The CDR3 runs 20 residues. The CDR3 reads CASFLPTGRTSGRISDTQYF. As DNA, the CDR3 is TGTGCCAGCTTCTTGCCCACCGGGCGGACTAGCGGGAGGATCTCAGATACGCAGTATTTT.

This sequence joins TRBV27 and TRBJ1-1; TRBD1 matches at 9 bases. The CDR3 covers 14 residues. Looked up from germline, CDR1 is MNHEY and CDR2 is SMNVEV (reference sequence). V lost 2 bases and J lost 6; bases outside the gene matches: 4. The CDR3 loop reads CASSLTGGVPEAFF. CDR3 DNA: TGTGCCAGCAGTTTAACAGGGGGCGTCCCTGAAGCTTTCTTT.

V gene TRBV24-1 combines with J gene TRBJ2-7; 8 positions agree with TRBD1. CDR1 KGHDR and CDR2 SFDVKD come from the germline V gene. The ends lost 3 bases at V and 3 bases at J; junction bases unmatched: 3. The CDR3 has 14 residues. The CDR3 bases are TGTGCCACCAGTGATACCGGGACAGGCTACGAGCAGTACTTC. As protein: CATSDTGTGYEQYF.

This clonotype came up a few times. CDR3 sequence (DNA): TGTGCCAGCAGCTCAACCCGGGACAGGGTAGACAATGAGCAGTTCTTC. It translates to CASSSTRDRVDNEQFF. The chain combines TRBV3-1 with TRBJ2-1, with TRBD1 identical over 9 bases. The length of the CDR3 is 16 residues. The V segment lost 5 bases and the J segment 5 bases; nucleotides outside the gene matches: 10. Per the germline V gene, CDR1 is LGHDT and CDR2 is YNNKEL (reference sequence).

In its sample, this clonotype was seen a few times. CDR3 nucleotide sequence: TGTGCCAGCAGTTCGGTGGCTCAACCCTACGAGCAGTACTTC. It translates to CASSSVAQPYEQYF. The rearrangement links TRBV6-2 or TRBV6-3 to TRBJ2-7; D gene uncertain. Between the trimmed V and J ends, which lost 4 bases and 2 bases, there was a span of 12 bases. From germline, CDR1 is MNHEY and CDR2 SVGEGT. CDR3 size: 14 residues.

The rearrangement uses TRBV10-2 and TRBJ2-1; no definite D call. CDR3 length equals 16 residues. Trimming shortened V by 6 bases and J by 0 bases, and 15 bases separated the two germline ends. Germline V gene lookup returns CDR1 WSHSY and CDR2 SAAADI. The CDR3 protein is CASRSREVSSYNEQFF. The CDR3 coding sequence is TGCGCCAGCAGATCCCGAGAGGTCTCCTCCTACAATGAGCAGTTCTTC.

The CDR3 sequence: CASTRDFYSYEQYF. The CDR3 region has the DNA TGTGCCAGCACCCGGGACTTCTACTCCTACGAGCAGTACTTC. The V gene is TRBV2, the J gene TRBJ2-7, with a tentative D call TRBD2 (6 bases). Germline CDR1 SNHLY, CDR2 FYNNEI. The CDR3 extends over 14 amino acids. Trimming pared 7 bases from V and 0 bases from J, leaving 13 bases between.

This clonotype occurred a few times. The chain uses TRBV9 and TRBJ2-1, with 10 bases matching TRBD2. The CDR3 contains 15 residues. V lost 0 bases to trimming and J lost 8 bases; unmatched junction nucleotides: 5. Germline V CDR1 and CDR2: SGDLS, YYNGEE. The CDR3 nucleotides are TGTGCCAGCAGCGTAGGCCCTAGCGGGGGAGATGAGCAGTTCTTC. It specifies CASSVGPSGGDEQFF.